This TCR beta chain was sequenced for a study of blood T cell repertoires in COVID-19. Study overall: Donors in the United States, Italy and Spain gave samples during acute or convalescent COVID-19.

The V end lost 6 bases, the J end lost 4 bases, and 13 bases lay between the germline ends. Germline CDR1 is MDHEN and CDR2 is SYDVKM. The CDR3 runs to 14 residues. Under the authors' procedure: By means of reference gene primer amplification, nucleated cell counts were estimated. Produced via immunoSEQ multiplex PCR; TCRdb's table is partial and in-frame only. That table supplies the V and J calls and clone size; D and trimming were determined from the DNA. The sample shows over 200,000 clones, about 91% of them seen only once. The specimen was peripheral blood. This clonotype originated in a person aged 18 to 30 with COVID-19, enrolled during active disease. This chain joins TRBV28 and TRBJ1-5; possibly TRBD1 for D (6 bases). This chain's CDR3 is CASRPGTLNQPQHF. The DNA for the CDR3 is TGTGCCAGCAGACCTGGGACACTGAATCAGCCCCAGCATTTT. The full variable domain, completed using reference TRBV28 and TRBJ1-5, is DVKVTQSSRYLVKRTGEKVFLECVQDMDHENMFWYRQDPGLGLRLIYFSYDVKMKEKGDIPEGYSVSREKKERFSLILESASTNQTSMYLCASRPGTLNQPQHFGDGTRLSIL.